This T cell receptor beta chain was profiled in a study of beta chain features in type 1 diabetes. By way of CD45RO/CCR7/CD25/CD127/CD95/CD27, the CD4+ regulatory, stem cell-like memory, central memory and naive cells were sorted. Expressed TCRB transcripts were sequenced after all isolated RNA was converted to cDNA. Libraries were prepared by immunoSEQ multiplex PCR; TCRdb keeps only in-frame clonotypes and omits some of them. Altogether over 350,000 clones are present, about 14% being singletons, with the ten largest covering about 0.018%. The sequence was collected from a woman aged 18-29 years in good health. Source material: naive CD4+ T cells from blood.

The CDR3 bases are TGTGCCAGCTCATCCGACGCGGATGAGCAGTTCTTC. Translation gives CASSSDADEQFF. The chain recombines TRBV18 with TRBJ2-1; D gene uncertain. The V and J ends lost 5 bases and 8 bases respectively, with 10 bases between them. The germline gives CDR1 KGHSH, CDR2 LQKENI. The CDR3 spans 12 residues.